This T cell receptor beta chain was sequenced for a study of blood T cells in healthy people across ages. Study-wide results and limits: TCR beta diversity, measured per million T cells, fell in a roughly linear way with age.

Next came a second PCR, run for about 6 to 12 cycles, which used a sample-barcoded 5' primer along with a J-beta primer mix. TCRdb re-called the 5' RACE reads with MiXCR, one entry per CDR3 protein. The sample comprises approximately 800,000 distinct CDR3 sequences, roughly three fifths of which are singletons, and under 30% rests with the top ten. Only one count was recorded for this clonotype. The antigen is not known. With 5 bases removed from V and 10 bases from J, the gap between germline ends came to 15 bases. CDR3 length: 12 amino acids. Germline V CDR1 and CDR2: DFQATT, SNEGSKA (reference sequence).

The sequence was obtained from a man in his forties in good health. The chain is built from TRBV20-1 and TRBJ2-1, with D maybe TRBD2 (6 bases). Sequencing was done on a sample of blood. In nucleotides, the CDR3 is TGCAGTGCTGAGGACCCCCGGGGGGAGCAGTTCTTC. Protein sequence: CSAEDPRGEQFF.